Below, 10 T cell receptor beta chains from the same sample are listed, as sequenced in a study of OX40 agonist ivuxolimab in advanced cancers. The table came from immunoSEQ multiplex PCR; TCRdb's copy has only in-frame clones and leaves some out. The table records 46,000 or so clones, about 74% of them present only once. The sequenced sample was CD4+ or CD8+ T cells sorted from blood, obtained in a trial of the OX40 agonist ivuxolimab. The source is an adult with an advanced solid tumor such as melanoma, head and neck, liver or kidney cancer.

The chain joins TRBV28 to TRBJ2-7, with a tentative D call TRBD2 (6 bases). The V and J ends lost 8 bases and 3 bases respectively, with 17 bases between them. The CDR3 runs 14 residues. CDR1 MDHEN and CDR2 SYDVKM come from the germline V gene. Here the CDR3 reads CASQNIRERYEQYF. The CDR3 DNA is TGTGCCAGCCAGAACATACGGGAGCGCTACGAGCAGTACTTC.

The chain links TRBV6-5 to TRBJ2-7; D may be TRBD2 (5 bases). From germline, CDR1 is MNHEY and CDR2 SVGAGI. V was cut by 8 bases and J by 3 bases, with 20 bases left in between. The CDR3 is 15 amino acids. The CDR3 nucleotides are TGTGCCAGCGCCCCCCCGGGAAAGCCTAGCTACGAGCAGTACTTC. This codes for CASAPPGKPSYEQYF.

The V gene is TRBV29-1, the J gene TRBJ2-3, with D hard to call. Germline values: CDR1 SQVTM, CDR2 ANQGSEA. The CDR3 consists of 14 residues. Trimming cost V 8 bases and J 2 bases, with 17 bases left between them. The chain's CDR3 is CSLSTGRHTDTQYF. The CDR3 bases are TGCAGCTTATCCACGGGCAGACACACAGATACGCAGTATTTT.

The J gene is TRBJ2-5, the V gene TRBV6-5, with D possibly TRBD1 on 5 matching bases. The CDR3 loop spans 12 amino acids. In germline, CDR1 is MNHEY, CDR2 SVGAGI. Trimming shortened V by 8 bases and J by 0 bases, and 7 bases separated the two germline ends. CDR3 DNA: TGTGCCAGCGGCAGGGACCAAGAGACCCAGTACTTC. Translated, it gives CASGRDQETQYF.

This clone was observed once. V and J are TRBV5-1 and TRBJ1-2; TRBD1 agrees at 8 bases. Germline CDR1 reads SGHRS; CDR2 reads YFSETQ. V gave up 5 bases and J gave up 0 bases; unmatched junction bases: 3. This CDR3 is 14 amino acids long. The CDR3 here is CASRTGQANYGYTF. For the CDR3, the DNA is TGCGCCAGCAGGACGGGACAGGCTAACTATGGCTACACCTTC.

V and J are TRBV6-1 and TRBJ2-7; weak D call: TRBD1 (5 bases). Trimming left V 5 bases short and J 2 bases short, with 13 bases between. This CDR3 is 14 amino acids long. The V gene's germline CDR1 is MNHNS and CDR2 SASEGT. The CDR3 is CASSFIQGTYEQYF. DNA of the CDR3: TGTGCCAGCAGTTTCATTCAGGGAACCTACGAGCAGTACTTC.

To note about this clone: One junction end does not reproduce the germline sequence, and a read error may be involved. The V call is TRBV10-2, the J call TRBJ2-7; 7 bases match TRBD1. The germline V gene encodes CDR1 WSHSY and CDR2 SAAADI. This CDR3 is 12 amino acids long. The CDR3 DNA reads TGCGCCAACAGTGAGGCAGGGGGTGAGCAGTACTTC. Amino acids: CANSEAGGEQYF.

This sequence joins TRBV6-5 and TRBJ2-7; 8 nucleotides match TRBD2. Trimming cost V 4 bases and J 0 bases; bases outside gene matches: 5. Germline CDR1 reads MNHEY; CDR2 reads SVGAGI. The CDR3 extends over 15 amino acids. The CDR3 DNA sequence: TGTGCCAGCAGTTTGACTAGCGCTCACTCCTACGAGCAGTACTTC. This translates into CASSLTSAHSYEQYF.

This clone was counted between two and nine times. The chain uses TRBV4-1 and TRBJ2-1, with D possibly TRBD2 on 6 matching bases. The CDR3 totals 15 residues. CDR1 and CDR2 (germline): MGHRA, YSYEKL. Trimming pared 0 bases from V and 1 base from J, leaving 7 bases between. CDR3: CASSQDGTSYNEQFF. DNA of the CDR3: TGCGCCAGCAGCCAAGACGGGACTTCCTACAATGAGCAGTTCTTC.

Notes on this clone: A junction end diverges from the germline sequence, so it may reflect a read error. This chain joins TRBV7-2 and TRBJ2-3; D is ambiguous. Germline loops: CDR1 SGHTA, CDR2 FQGNSA. The CDR3 has 14 residues. The CDR3 DNA reads as TGTGCCAGCAGCTTGAATCTACCCACAGATATGCAGTATTTT. Protein: CASSLNLPTDMQYF.